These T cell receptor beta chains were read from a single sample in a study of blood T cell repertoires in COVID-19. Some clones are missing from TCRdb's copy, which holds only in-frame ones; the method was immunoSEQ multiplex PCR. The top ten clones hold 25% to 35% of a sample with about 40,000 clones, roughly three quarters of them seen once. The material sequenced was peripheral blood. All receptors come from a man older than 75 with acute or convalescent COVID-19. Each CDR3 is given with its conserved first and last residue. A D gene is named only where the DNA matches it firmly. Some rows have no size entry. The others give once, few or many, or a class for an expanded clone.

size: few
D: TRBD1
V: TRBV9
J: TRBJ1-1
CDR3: CASSGGQVNTEAFF
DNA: TGTGCCAGCAGCGGAGGACAGGTGAACACTGAAGCTTTCTTT

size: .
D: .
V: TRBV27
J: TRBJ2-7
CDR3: CASSSSLYEQYF
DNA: TGTGCCAGCAGTTCCTCGTTGTACGAGCAGTACTTC

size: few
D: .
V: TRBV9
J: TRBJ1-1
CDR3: CASSVGQAENEAFF
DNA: TGTGCCAGCAGCGTGGGACAAGCGGAGAATGAAGCTTTCTTT

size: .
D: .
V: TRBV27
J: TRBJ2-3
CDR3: CASGVTDTQYF
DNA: TGTGCCAGCGGAGTAACAGATACGCAGTATTTT

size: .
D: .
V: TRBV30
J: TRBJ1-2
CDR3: CAWSAQGPYGYTF
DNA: TGTGCCTGGAGTGCGCAGGGCCCTTATGGCTACACCTTC

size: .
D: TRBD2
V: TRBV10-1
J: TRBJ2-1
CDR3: CASQAGGDNEQFF
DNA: TGCGCCAGCCAAGCGGGAGGGGACAATGAGCAGTTCTTC

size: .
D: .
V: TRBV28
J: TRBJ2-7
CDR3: CASSPGGALYEQYF
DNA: TGTGCCAGCAGTCCCGGTGGGGCCCTCTACGAGCAGTACTTC

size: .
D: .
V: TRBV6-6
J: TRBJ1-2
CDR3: CASSPGPISGVGYTF
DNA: TGTGCCAGCAGTCCGGGGCCCATTTCAGGGGTCGGCTACACCTTC

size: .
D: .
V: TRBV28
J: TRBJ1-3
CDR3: CASSFRGSGNTIYF
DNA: TGTGCCAGCAGCTTCAGGGGTTCTGGAAACACCATATATTTT

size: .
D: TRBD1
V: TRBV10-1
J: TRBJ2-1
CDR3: CASSYGTGGNEQFF
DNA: TGCGCCAGCAGCTACGGGACAGGGGGCAATGAGCAGTTCTTC

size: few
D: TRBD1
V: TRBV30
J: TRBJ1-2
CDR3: CAWSRDRGRRGYTF
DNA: TGTGCCTGGAGTCGGGACAGGGGGCGGCGTGGCTACACCTTC

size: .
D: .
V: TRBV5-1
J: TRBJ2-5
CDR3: CASSLARRGETQYF
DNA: TGCGCCAGCAGCTTGGCACGGAGGGGAGAGACCCAGTACTTC

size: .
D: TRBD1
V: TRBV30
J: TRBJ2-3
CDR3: CAWRTGGGDTQYF
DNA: TGTGCCTGGAGGACAGGGGGAGGAGATACGCAGTATTTT

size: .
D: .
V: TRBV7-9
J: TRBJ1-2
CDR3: CASTPSGGVYGYTF
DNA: TGTGCCAGCACCCCCTCCGGGGGAGTTTACGGCTACACCTTC

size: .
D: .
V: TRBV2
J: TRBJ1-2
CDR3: CASRPRAEGRLDYGYTF
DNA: TGTGCCAGCAGGCCTCGAGCAGAGGGGAGGTTGGACTATGGCTACACCTTC

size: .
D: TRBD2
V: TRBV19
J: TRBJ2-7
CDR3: CASSINLAGGEQYF
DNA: TGTGCCAGTAGTATTAATCTAGCGGGAGGTGAGCAGTACTTC

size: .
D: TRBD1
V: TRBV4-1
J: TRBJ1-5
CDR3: CASSQEVTGDQPQHF
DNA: TGCGCCAGCAGCCAAGAAGTGACAGGGGATCAGCCCCAGCATTTT

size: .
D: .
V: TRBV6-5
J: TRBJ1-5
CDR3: CASSYDRDSNQPQHF
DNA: TGTGCCAGCAGTTACGACCGGGATAGCAATCAGCCCCAGCATTTT

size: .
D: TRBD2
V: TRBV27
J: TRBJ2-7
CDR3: CASSFITSGPYEQYF
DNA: TGTGCCAGCAGTTTTATAACTAGCGGTCCCTACGAGCAGTACTTC

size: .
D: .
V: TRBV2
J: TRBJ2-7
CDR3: CASRPRSSSYEQYF
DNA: TGTGCCAGCAGACCCCGTAGTAGCTCCTACGAGCAGTACTTC

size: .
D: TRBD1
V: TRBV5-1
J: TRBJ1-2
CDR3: CASSLTTGALGYTF
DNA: TGCGCCAGCAGCTTGACGACAGGGGCCTTGGGCTACACCTTC

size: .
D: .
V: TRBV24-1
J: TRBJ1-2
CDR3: CATSENTGLSGYTF
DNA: TGTGCCACCAGTGAAAACACAGGGCTCTCCGGCTACACCTTC

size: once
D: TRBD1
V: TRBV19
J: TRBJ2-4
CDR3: CASSKTQGGKNIQYF
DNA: TGTGCCAGTAGTAAAACACAGGGGGGCAAAAACATTCAGTACTTC

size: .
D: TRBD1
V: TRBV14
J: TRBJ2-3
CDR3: CASSRQGAADTQYF
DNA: TGTGCCAGCAGCCGACAGGGGGCCGCAGATACGCAGTATTTT

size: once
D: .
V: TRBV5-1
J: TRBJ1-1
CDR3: CASSLRGGSDTEAFF
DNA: TGCGCCAGCAGCTTGCGGGGGGGTAGCGACACTGAAGCTTTCTTT

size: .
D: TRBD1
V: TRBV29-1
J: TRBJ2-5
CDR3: CSVGDSTQETQYF
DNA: TGCAGCGTTGGGGACAGTACGCAAGAGACCCAGTACTTC

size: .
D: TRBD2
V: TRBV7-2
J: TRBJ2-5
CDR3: CASSLGLAGAETQYF
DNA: TGTGCCAGCAGCTTAGGTCTAGCGGGAGCAGAGACCCAGTACTTC

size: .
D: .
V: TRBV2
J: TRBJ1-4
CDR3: CASSGSGRREKLFF
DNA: TGTGCCAGCAGTGGTTCAGGAAGACGCGAAAAACTGTTTTTT

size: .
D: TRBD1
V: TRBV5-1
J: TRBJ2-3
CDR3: CASSRTGTLTDTQYF
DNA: TGCGCCAGCAGCCGGACAGGGACACTCACAGATACGCAGTATTTT

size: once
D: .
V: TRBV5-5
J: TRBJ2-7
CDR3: CASSLEVAEISSYEQYF
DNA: TGTGCCAGCAGCTTGGAGGTGGCGGAGATAAGCTCCTACGAGCAGTACTTC

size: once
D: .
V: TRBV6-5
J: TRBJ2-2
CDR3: CASRSPPGTGELFF
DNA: TGTGCCAGTAGAAGCCCGCCAGGCACCGGGGAGCTGTTTTTT

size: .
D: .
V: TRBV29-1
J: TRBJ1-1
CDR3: CSVARRDTELKAFF
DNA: TGCAGCGTTGCCCGCCGGGACACAGAATTAAAAGCTTTCTTT

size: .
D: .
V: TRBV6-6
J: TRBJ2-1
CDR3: CASRPGRGGNEQFF
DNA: TGTGCCAGCAGACCGGGCAGGGGTGGCAATGAGCAGTTCTTC